This entry describes one TCR beta chain. These data originate in a study of blood T cell repertoires in COVID-19. The overall study: The United States, Italy and Spain provided the acute and convalescent COVID-19 samples. T cells, B-cell-depleted T cells, or PBMCs provided the cDNA or gDNA that served as material.

The CDR3 extends over 17 amino acids. The germline V gene encodes CDR1 LGHNA and CDR2 YNFKEQ. Trimming cost V 1 base and J 0 bases, with 13 bases left between them. Study processing details: Amplified reference gene primers provided the basis for estimating nucleated cell counts. Data came from immunoSEQ multiplex PCR; TCRdb stores just in-frame clones and leaves some out. That table furnishes V, J and clone size, whereas the DNA furnished D and trimming. Of 35,000 to 45,000 clones detected, over 75% appear once; the ten largest clones hold 35% to 45%. The gene calls are TRBV4-2 and TRBJ2-1, with a possible D match to TRBD1 (5 bases). The sample was peripheral blood. The sequence derives from a human donor in a cohort sampled during active or convalescent COVID-19. The donor label of this sample is uncertain. CDR3 nucleotides: TGTGCCAGCAGCCAAGTGGTCACAGGTGACTCCTACAATGAGCAGTTCTTC. Encoded protein: CASSQVVTGDSYNEQFF.